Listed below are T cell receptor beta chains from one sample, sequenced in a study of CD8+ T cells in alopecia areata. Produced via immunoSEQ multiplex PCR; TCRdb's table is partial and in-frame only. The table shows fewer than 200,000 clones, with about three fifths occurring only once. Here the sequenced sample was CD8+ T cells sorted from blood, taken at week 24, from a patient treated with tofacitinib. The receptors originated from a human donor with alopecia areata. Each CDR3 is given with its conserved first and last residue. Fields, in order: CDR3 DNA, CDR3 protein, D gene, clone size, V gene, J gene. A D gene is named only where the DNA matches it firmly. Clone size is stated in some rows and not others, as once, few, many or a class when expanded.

CDR3 DNA: TGTGCCAGCACCCCCCCCAGGAAAGATTCACCCCTCCACTTT
CDR3 protein: CASTPPRKDSPLHF
D gene: -
clone size: -
V gene: TRBV2
J gene: TRBJ1-6

CDR3 DNA: TGTGCCAGCAGTTCGAGCTCCTACAATGAGCAGTTCTTC
CDR3 protein: CASSSSSYNEQFF
D gene: -
clone size: -
V gene: TRBV27
J gene: TRBJ2-1

CDR3 DNA: TGTGCCAGCAGCTTAGTTGGCGGGGGGAACACCTACGAGCAGTACTTC
CDR3 protein: CASSLVGGGNTYEQYF
D gene: TRBD2
clone size: -
V gene: TRBV13
J gene: TRBJ2-7

CDR3 DNA: TGCACCGGGGGCCCGAACACCGGGGAGCTGTTTTTT
CDR3 protein: CTGGPNTGELFF
D gene: -
clone size: few
V gene: TRBV29-1
J gene: TRBJ2-2

CDR3 DNA: TGTGCCACCAGCAGACGGAACTTAGCGGGGGCCCCCAATGAGCAGTTCTTC
CDR3 protein: CATSRRNLAGAPNEQFF
D gene: TRBD2
clone size: few
V gene: TRBV15
J gene: TRBJ2-1

CDR3 DNA: TGTGCCAGCACCGTGACAGGTTTTTATGGCTACACCTTC
CDR3 protein: CASTVTGFYGYTF
D gene: -
clone size: few
V gene: TRBV7-9
J gene: TRBJ1-2

CDR3 DNA: TGTGCCAGCAGTTCGGACTTAAACACCGGGGAGCTGTTTTTT
CDR3 protein: CASSSDLNTGELFF
D gene: -
clone size: few
V gene: TRBV6-4
J gene: TRBJ2-2

CDR3 DNA: TGTGCCAGCAGCTTAGTCGGGCTCAACCACTACGAGCAGTACTTC
CDR3 protein: CASSLVGLNHYEQYF
D gene: -
clone size: -
V gene: TRBV7-9
J gene: TRBJ2-7

CDR3 DNA: TGCAGTGCTAGTATCGACTCTACGCAGTATTTT
CDR3 protein: CSASIDSTQYF
D gene: -
clone size: -
V gene: TRBV20-1
J gene: TRBJ2-3

CDR3 DNA: TGTGCCAGCAGCCCGACAGGGGGCGCGGGCGGCTACACCTTC
CDR3 protein: CASSPTGGAGGYTF
D gene: TRBD1
clone size: -
V gene: TRBV13
J gene: TRBJ1-2

CDR3 DNA: TGTGCCAGCAGTAGGGGTGGGATCAATCAGCCCCAGCATTTT
CDR3 protein: CASSRGGINQPQHF
D gene: -
clone size: -
V gene: TRBV27
J gene: TRBJ1-5

CDR3 DNA: TGCGCCAGCAGCCAAACTAGCGGTCCGCAGTATTTT
CDR3 protein: CASSQTSGPQYF
D gene: TRBD2
clone size: -
V gene: TRBV4-1
J gene: TRBJ2-3

CDR3 DNA: TGTGCCAGCAGCGCCGTCGGGGACAGGGGCTCCTACGAGCAGTACTTC
CDR3 protein: CASSAVGDRGSYEQYF
D gene: TRBD1
clone size: -
V gene: TRBV13
J gene: TRBJ2-7

CDR3 DNA: TGTGCTAGTGCGAGGGACGCCCCAGATACGCAGTATTTT
CDR3 protein: CASARDAPDTQYF
D gene: -
clone size: -
V gene: TRBV12-5
J gene: TRBJ2-3

CDR3 DNA: TGCGCCAGCAGCCCGCCAGGGGTTTCCGGGGAGCTGTTTTTT
CDR3 protein: CASSPPGVSGELFF
D gene: -
clone size: -
V gene: TRBV4-1
J gene: TRBJ2-2

CDR3 DNA: TGTGCCAGCAGAGGACTAGGACACAATGAGCAGTTCTTC
CDR3 protein: CASRGLGHNEQFF
D gene: TRBD2
clone size: few
V gene: TRBV27
J gene: TRBJ2-1

CDR3 DNA: TGTGCCAGCAGCCCGACTAGCGGCTCCTACGAGCAGTACTTC
CDR3 protein: CASSPTSGSYEQYF
D gene: TRBD2
clone size: -
V gene: TRBV13
J gene: TRBJ2-7

CDR3 DNA: TGCGCCAGCAGCCCATGGGGAGGCCGAGACGAGCAGTACTTC
CDR3 protein: CASSPWGGRDEQYF
D gene: -
clone size: few
V gene: TRBV4-1
J gene: TRBJ2-7

CDR3 DNA: TGCGCCAGCAGTCAATTCACCCGGATGGGGACAGGCGTCGGAAGGGAAAAACTGTTTTTT
CDR3 protein: CASSQFTRMGTGVGREKLFF
D gene: TRBD1
clone size: -
V gene: TRBV23-1
J gene: TRBJ1-4

CDR3 DNA: TGCGCCAGCAGCCCAGGCCCGATCGCGGGACTAGCGGGAAACGAGCAGTACTTC
CDR3 protein: CASSPGPIAGLAGNEQYF
D gene: TRBD2
clone size: -
V gene: TRBV4-1
J gene: TRBJ2-7

CDR3 DNA: TGCAGCGCCCCCGGGCCGAGGGGTGGGGAGCTGTTTTTT
CDR3 protein: CSAPGPRGGELFF
D gene: -
clone size: -
V gene: TRBV29-1
J gene: TRBJ2-2

CDR3 DNA: TGCGCCAGCAGCCAAGATTTTGGCAGGGGACCCTACGAGCAGTACTTC
CDR3 protein: CASSQDFGRGPYEQYF
D gene: -
clone size: -
V gene: TRBV4-1
J gene: TRBJ2-7

CDR3 DNA: TGTGCCAGCAGCTCAAAGGGACAGGGGCAATACAATGAGCAGTTCTTC
CDR3 protein: CASSSKGQGQYNEQFF
D gene: TRBD1
clone size: few
V gene: TRBV7-9
J gene: TRBJ2-1

CDR3 DNA: TGCTCCTCCTTTCACACTAACTATGGCTACACCTTC
CDR3 protein: CSSFHTNYGYTF
D gene: -
clone size: -
V gene: TRBV30
J gene: TRBJ1-2

CDR3 DNA: TGTGCTAGCAGCGCTCTGCGGATCACAGATACGCAGTATTTT
CDR3 protein: CASSALRITDTQYF
D gene: -
clone size: -
V gene: TRBV7-7
J gene: TRBJ2-3

CDR3 DNA: TGTGCCAGCACCCAATTTGGGACAGGGATGGATACGCAGTATTTT
CDR3 protein: CASTQFGTGMDTQYF
D gene: TRBD1
clone size: few
V gene: TRBV7-8
J gene: TRBJ2-3

CDR3 DNA: TGTGCCAGCAGCAGAAACAGGGGCACTGAAGCTTTCTTT
CDR3 protein: CASSRNRGTEAFF
D gene: TRBD1
clone size: -
V gene: TRBV6-5
J gene: TRBJ1-1

CDR3 DNA: TGTGCCAGCAGTCGCTCCCCGACAGGGGGCAATGGCTACACCTTC
CDR3 protein: CASSRSPTGGNGYTF
D gene: TRBD1
clone size: -
V gene: TRBV2
J gene: TRBJ1-2

CDR3 DNA: TGTGCCAGCACTGGGGACATAATGGATGGCTACACCTTC
CDR3 protein: CASTGDIMDGYTF
D gene: -
clone size: few
V gene: TRBV7-9
J gene: TRBJ1-2

CDR3 DNA: TGCGCCAGCAGTCAGGAGACAGGCAGTCTGCACGAGCAGTACTTC
CDR3 protein: CASSQETGSLHEQYF
D gene: -
clone size: -
V gene: TRBV23-1
J gene: TRBJ2-7

CDR3 DNA: TGTGCCTGGAGTTCCGGGAGACAGAGTCTGGGCTACACCTTC
CDR3 protein: CAWSSGRQSLGYTF
D gene: -
clone size: -
V gene: TRBV30
J gene: TRBJ1-2

CDR3 DNA: TGTGCCAGTAGTCTCGGGACAGGGGTGAACACTGAAGCTTTCTTT
CDR3 protein: CASSLGTGVNTEAFF
D gene: TRBD1
clone size: -
V gene: TRBV19
J gene: TRBJ1-1

CDR3 DNA: TGTGCCACACGACAGGACTATGGCTACACCTTC
CDR3 protein: CATRQDYGYTF
D gene: -
clone size: -
V gene: TRBV10-3
J gene: TRBJ1-2

CDR3 DNA: TGCAGTGCAACGACAGGGTCACCCCTCCACTTT
CDR3 protein: CSATTGSPLHF
D gene: TRBD1
clone size: few
V gene: TRBV20-1
J gene: TRBJ1-6

CDR3 DNA: TGTGCCAGCAGTTACTGGGCAGCCGGGCCTGAAGCTTTCTTT
CDR3 protein: CASSYWAAGPEAFF
D gene: -
clone size: -
V gene: TRBV6-5
J gene: TRBJ1-1

CDR3 DNA: TGTGCCAGCAGCCAACTAGGACGCTACGAGCAGTACTTC
CDR3 protein: CASSQLGRYEQYF
D gene: -
clone size: -
V gene: TRBV4-2
J gene: TRBJ2-7

CDR3 DNA: TGCGCCAGCAGCGACGACAGGGGGCGGCTAGAGACCCAGTACTTC
CDR3 protein: CASSDDRGRLETQYF
D gene: TRBD1
clone size: -
V gene: TRBV5-1
J gene: TRBJ2-5

CDR3 DNA: TGTGCCTGGAGTTATGACAATCAGCCCCAGCATTTT
CDR3 protein: CAWSYDNQPQHF
D gene: -
clone size: -
V gene: TRBV30
J gene: TRBJ1-5

CDR3 DNA: TGCAGCGCCGACAGACAGGGGGCGGAAAGGATGTCTGAAGCTTTCTTT
CDR3 protein: CSADRQGAERMSEAFF
D gene: TRBD1
clone size: -
V gene: TRBV29-1
J gene: TRBJ1-1

CDR3 DNA: TGTGCCAGCACAGATACGCAGTATTTT
CDR3 protein: CASTDTQYF
D gene: -
clone size: few
V gene: TRBV6-1
J gene: TRBJ2-3

CDR3 DNA: TGCAGCGTTGCTGGACAGTCAAACACTGAAGCTTTCTTT
CDR3 protein: CSVAGQSNTEAFF
D gene: -
clone size: few
V gene: TRBV29-1
J gene: TRBJ1-1

CDR3 DNA: TGTGCCTGGAGTCCTATAGCGGATGAGCAGTTCTTC
CDR3 protein: CAWSPIADEQFF
D gene: -
clone size: -
V gene: TRBV30
J gene: TRBJ2-1

CDR3 DNA: TGTGCCAGCAGCGACCGGGACGCCTCCTACGAGCAGTACTTC
CDR3 protein: CASSDRDASYEQYF
D gene: -
clone size: -
V gene: TRBV9
J gene: TRBJ2-7

CDR3 DNA: TGCAGCGTCCAGGTTAGGGCAGCGAACACTGAAGCTTTCTTT
CDR3 protein: CSVQVRAANTEAFF
D gene: -
clone size: once
V gene: TRBV29-1
J gene: TRBJ1-1

CDR3 DNA: TGTGCCACCAGCATGGGGGTGGGTAATCAGCCCCAGCATTTT
CDR3 protein: CATSMGVGNQPQHF
D gene: -
clone size: -
V gene: TRBV15
J gene: TRBJ1-5

CDR3 DNA: TGTGCCAGCAGCATGACTAGCGGACTAGCCAAAAACATTCAGTACTTC
CDR3 protein: CASSMTSGLAKNIQYF
D gene: TRBD2
clone size: few
V gene: TRBV7-9
J gene: TRBJ2-4

CDR3 DNA: TGTGCCACCAGGACAGGGAACGGGGAGCTGTTTTTT
CDR3 protein: CATRTGNGELFF
D gene: TRBD1
clone size: few
V gene: TRBV25-1
J gene: TRBJ2-2

CDR3 DNA: TGTGCCAGCAGCAGGGAGAGCACCGGGGAGCTGTTTTTT
CDR3 protein: CASSRESTGELFF
D gene: -
clone size: -
V gene: TRBV7-6
J gene: TRBJ2-2

CDR3 DNA: TGTGCCAGCAGTTACTCTTCGCTAGCGGGCACAGATACGCAGTATTTT
CDR3 protein: CASSYSSLAGTDTQYF
D gene: TRBD2
clone size: -
V gene: TRBV6-5
J gene: TRBJ2-3

CDR3 DNA: TGCAGCGTTCATACCGGGGAGCTGTTTTTT
CDR3 protein: CSVHTGELFF
D gene: -
clone size: few
V gene: TRBV29-1
J gene: TRBJ2-2

CDR3 DNA: TGTGCCAGCAGCCCCGGAGGGGGGAATGAGCAGTTCTTC
CDR3 protein: CASSPGGGNEQFF
D gene: -
clone size: -
V gene: TRBV7-9
J gene: TRBJ2-1

CDR3 DNA: TGTGCCAGCACAGACGAGGGGATGGTCAGCACAGATACGCAGTATTTT
CDR3 protein: CASTDEGMVSTDTQYF
D gene: -
clone size: -
V gene: TRBV5-6
J gene: TRBJ2-3

CDR3 DNA: TGCGCCAGCAGCCAAAAACAGGGAGAGGGCGAGCAGTACTTC
CDR3 protein: CASSQKQGEGEQYF
D gene: -
clone size: -
V gene: TRBV4-1
J gene: TRBJ2-7

CDR3 DNA: TGTGCCAGCAGCGCGAACAGTAACTATGGCTACACCTTC
CDR3 protein: CASSANSNYGYTF
D gene: -
clone size: -
V gene: TRBV6-1
J gene: TRBJ1-2

CDR3 DNA: TGTGCCAGCAGTGATACCGGGGAAACTGAAGCTTTCTTT
CDR3 protein: CASSDTGETEAFF
D gene: -
clone size: once
V gene: TRBV6-4
J gene: TRBJ1-1

CDR3 DNA: TGTGCCTCCGGACAGAACAATGAGCAGTTCTTC
CDR3 protein: CASGQNNEQFF
D gene: -
clone size: -
V gene: TRBV30
J gene: TRBJ2-1

CDR3 DNA: TGTGCCAGCGCCGAGGGCAACCATGAGCAGTTCTTC
CDR3 protein: CASAEGNHEQFF
D gene: -
clone size: few
V gene: TRBV25-1
J gene: TRBJ2-1

CDR3 DNA: TGTGCCAGTTCAACAGGTTATGAGCAGTACTTC
CDR3 protein: CASSTGYEQYF
D gene: -
clone size: once
V gene: TRBV19
J gene: TRBJ2-7